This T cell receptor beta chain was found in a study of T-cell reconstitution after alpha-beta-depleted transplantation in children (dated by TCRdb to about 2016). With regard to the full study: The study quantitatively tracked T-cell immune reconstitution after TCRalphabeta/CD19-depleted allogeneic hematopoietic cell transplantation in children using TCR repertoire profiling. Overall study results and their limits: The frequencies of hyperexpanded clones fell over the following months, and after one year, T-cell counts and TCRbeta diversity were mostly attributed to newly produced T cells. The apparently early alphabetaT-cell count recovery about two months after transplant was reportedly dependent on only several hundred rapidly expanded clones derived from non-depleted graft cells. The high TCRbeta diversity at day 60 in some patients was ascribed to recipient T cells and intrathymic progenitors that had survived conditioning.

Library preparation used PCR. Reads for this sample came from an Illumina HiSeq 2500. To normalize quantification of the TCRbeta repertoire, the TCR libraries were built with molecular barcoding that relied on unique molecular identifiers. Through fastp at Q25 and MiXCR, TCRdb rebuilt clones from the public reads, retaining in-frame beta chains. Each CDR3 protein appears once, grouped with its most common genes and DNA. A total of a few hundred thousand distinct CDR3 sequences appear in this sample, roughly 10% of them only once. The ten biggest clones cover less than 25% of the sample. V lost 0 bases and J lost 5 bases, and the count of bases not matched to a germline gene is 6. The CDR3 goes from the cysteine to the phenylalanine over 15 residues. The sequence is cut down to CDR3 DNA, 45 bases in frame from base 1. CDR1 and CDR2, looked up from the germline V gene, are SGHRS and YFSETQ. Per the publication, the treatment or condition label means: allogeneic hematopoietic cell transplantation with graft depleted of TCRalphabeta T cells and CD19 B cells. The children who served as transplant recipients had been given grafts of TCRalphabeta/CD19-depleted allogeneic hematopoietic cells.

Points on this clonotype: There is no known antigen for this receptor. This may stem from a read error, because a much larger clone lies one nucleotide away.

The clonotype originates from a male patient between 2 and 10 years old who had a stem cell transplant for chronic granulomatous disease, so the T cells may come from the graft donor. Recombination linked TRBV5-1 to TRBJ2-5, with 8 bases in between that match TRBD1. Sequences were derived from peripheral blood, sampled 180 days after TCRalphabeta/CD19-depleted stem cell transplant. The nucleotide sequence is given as TGCGCCAGCAGCTTGGCCCCAGGGGGCGATGAGACCCAGTACTTC. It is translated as CASSLAPGGDETQYF.